One and the same sample provided the 20 T cell receptor beta chains below, sequenced in a study of T-cell reconstitution after alpha-beta-depleted transplantation in children. Unique molecular identifiers were used in preparing the TCRbeta library. TCRdb redid the calling of the PCR reads with MiXCR, one entry per CDR3 protein. The sample contains approximately 99,000 distinct CDR3 sequences, 5% to 8% of which appear only once. The sample here was PBMCs, mostly from graft donor cells, taken 360 days after TCRalphabeta/CD19-depleted stem cell transplant. These receptors all come from a male patient aged 2-15 years who had a stem cell transplant for acute lymphoblastic leukemia, so the T cells may come from the graft donor.

This clonotype was seen repeatedly, ten times or more. The chain recombines TRBV11-2 with TRBJ2-5; possible D gene TRBD2, 5 bases. Germline V gives CDR1 SGHAT, CDR2 FQNNGV. The V gene lost 4 bases and the J gene lost 5 bases, with 14 bases spanning the gap. The CDR3 covers 14 residues. CDR3: CASSSSGGLETQYF. The CDR3 nucleotides read TGTGCCAGCAGCTCGTCTGGCGGGCTGGAGACCCAGTACTTC.

The chain has TRBV5-1 and TRBJ2-7; 8 bases map to TRBD1. V was pared by 4 bases and J by 0 bases, with 6 bases of the junction left unmatched. The germline V gene has CDR1 SGHRS and CDR2 YFSETQ. The CDR3 spans 15 residues. The CDR3 sequence is CASSPETGASYEQYF. In nucleotides, the CDR3 is TGCGCCAGCAGCCCAGAGACAGGGGCCTCCTACGAGCAGTACTTC.

J is TRBJ2-3 and V is TRBV6-5; D is perhaps TRBD2 (5 bases). Looked up from germline, CDR1 is MNHEY and CDR2 is SVGAGI. The CDR3 contains 15 residues. V gave up 7 bases and J gave up 4 bases, with 18 bases separating them. In DNA, the CDR3 is TGTGCCAGCACCGTACTAGGATGGGATGCAGATACGCAGTATTTT. It specifies CASTVLGWDADTQYF.

This clonotype was seen a few times. The chain carries TRBV10-2 and TRBJ1-2, with D unclear. The germline V gene has CDR1 WSHSY and CDR2 SAAADI. Trimming cost V 0 bases and J 3 bases, with 11 bases left between them. The CDR3 has 15 residues. CDR3 nucleotide sequence: TGCGCCAGCAGTGAGTCGTTAAGGGTGGACTATGGCTACACCTTC. Encoded protein: CASSESLRVDYGYTF.

This chain uses TRBV11-3 with TRBJ1-6; TRBD1 is a possible D gene (6 bases). The CDR3 runs 15 residues. V gave up 0 bases and J gave up 9 bases, with 12 bases separating them. CDR1 and CDR2 from the germline V gene are SGHNT and YENEEA. CDR3 bases: TGTGCCAGCAGCTTAGATGGCGGGGGCGGTTCACCCCTCCACTTT. Protein product: CASSLDGGGGSPLHF.

V usage is TRBV7-2 and J usage is TRBJ1-1; D remains unclear. Per germline, CDR1 SGHTA and CDR2 FQGNSA. CDR3 length: 12 amino acids. Trimming shortened V by 6 bases and J by 3 bases, and 8 bases separated the two germline ends. This CDR3 is CASRGQDTEAFF. CDR3 nucleotides: TGTGCCAGCAGGGGTCAGGACACTGAAGCTTTCTTT.

This clonotype appeared a few times. The rearrangement uses TRBV7-8 and TRBJ2-7, with 9 bases lining up with TRBD2. Germline CDR1 reads SGHVS; CDR2 reads FQNEAQ. The CDR3 is 15 amino acids. V gave up 0 bases and J gave up 4 bases; unmatched junction bases: 4. The DNA of the CDR3 is TGTGCCAGCAGCTTAGCGCAGCGGGGGGAATACGAGCAGTACTTC. It yields the protein CASSLAQRGEYEQYF. Together with reference TRBV7-8 and TRBJ2-7, the CDR3 gives the full variable domain: GAGVSQSPRYKVAKRGQDVALRCDPISGHVSLFWYQQALGQGPEFLTYFQNEAQLDKSGLPSDRFFAERPEGSVSTLKIQRTQQEDSAVYLCASSLAQRGEYEQYFGPGTRLTVT.

The sample holds a few counts of this clonotype. This chain joins TRBV20-1 and TRBJ2-3; TRBD1 aligns across 9 bases. Trimming at V came to 5 bases and at J to 6 bases, leaving 9 bases not matched to a gene. Germline V gene data show CDR1 as DFQATT and CDR2 as SNEGSKA (reference sequence). The CDR3 contains 14 residues. This chain's CDR3 is CSAGLDRGYDTQYF. CDR3 nucleotides: TGCAGTGCTGGGCTGGACAGGGGATACGATACGCAGTATTTT.

This clonotype was seen many times. This sequence joins TRBV4-3 and TRBJ2-7; 10 bases are shared with TRBD1. The junction had 8 bases not matched to a gene; V was cut back by 0 bases and J by 3 bases. This CDR3 has 17 residues. Germline V CDR1 and CDR2: LGHNA, YSLEER. The CDR3 DNA sequence: TGCGCCAGCAGCCAAGATCCGGGGACAGGGGAGTTCTACGAGCAGTACTTC. Residues: CASSQDPGTGEFYEQYF.

This clonotype was seen at least ten times. This rearrangement joins TRBV6-5 to TRBJ1-1; TRBD1 matches at 9 bases. Germline V gene lookup returns CDR1 MNHEY and CDR2 SVGAGI. The CDR3 contains 17 residues. With V trimmed by 5 bases and J by 1 base, 11 bases remained unmatched. DNA of the CDR3: TGTGCCAGCAGTACACACAACAGGGGGCAGGGGAACACTGAAGCTTTCTTT. This translates into CASSTHNRGQGNTEAFF.

In its sample, this clonotype was seen a few times. V and J are TRBV30 and TRBJ2-3, with a tentative D call TRBD2 (6 bases). This CDR3 has 13 amino acids. CDR1 and CDR2 (germline): GTSNPN, SVGIG (reference sequence). Trimming took 4 bases from V and 5 from J, leaving 13 bases between them. The CDR3: CAWTRRAGDTQYF. CDR3 in DNA: TGTGCCTGGACCAGGAGGGCCGGAGATACGCAGTATTTT.

V usage is TRBV28 and J usage is TRBJ1-5, with TRBD1 matching over 8 bases. V lost 3 bases, J lost 3 bases, and 7 bases stayed unmatched. Germline CDR1 is MDHEN and CDR2 is SYDVKM. The CDR3 sequence is 16 residues long. This CDR3 is CASSLGLGQVNQPQHF. The CDR3 bases are TGTGCCAGCAGTTTGGGGTTGGGACAGGTCAATCAGCCCCAGCATTTT.

There are many counts of this clonotype. This chain links TRBV27 with TRBJ2-5; the match to TRBD2 covers 11 bases. The CDR3 contains 15 residues. V gave up 6 bases and J gave up 3 bases; unmatched junction bases: 6. Germline loops: CDR1 MNHEY, CDR2 SMNVEV (reference sequence). Written as DNA, the CDR3 is TGTGCCAGCAGCCCTAGCGGGGGGCCTAAAGAGACCCAGTACTTC. This translates into CASSPSGGPKETQYF.

This clonotype was recorded many times. The J gene is TRBJ2-7, the V gene TRBV4-1, with D possibly being TRBD1 (6 bases). Germline CDR1 MGHRA, CDR2 YSYEKL. CDR3 size: 15 residues. V was clipped by 0 bases and J by 5 bases, with 14 bases between them. The CDR3 region has the DNA TGCGCCAGCAGCCAAGAGGGCAGGGGTGACGACGAGCAGTACTTC. It translates to CASSQEGRGDDEQYF.

This clonotype occurred many times. The J gene is TRBJ2-2, the V gene TRBV2; TRBD2 is a possible D gene (7 bases). The CDR3 sequence is 18 residues long. Germline CDR1 SNHLY, CDR2 FYNNEI. The V end was cut by 3 bases, the J end by 6 bases, with 23 bases between. DNA of the CDR3: TGTGCCAGCAGTGACCTTGAAGGGGGGGCCTGGAGGGCCGGGGAGCTGTTTTTT. It yields the protein CASSDLEGGAWRAGELFF.

This clonotype was detected ten times or more. V is TRBV30 and J is TRBJ2-2; 7 nucleotides match TRBD2. Germline CDR1 is GTSNPN and CDR2 is SVGIG (reference sequence). CDR3 size: 15 residues. V was pared by 1 base and J by 6 bases, with 8 bases of the junction left unmatched. Written as DNA, the CDR3 is TGTGCCTGGAGTGGCGCGACTAGCTTCCCCGGGGAGCTGTTTTTT. Protein sequence: CAWSGATSFPGELFF.

The gene calls are TRBV5-6 and TRBJ2-7, with D maybe TRBD1 (5 bases). This CDR3 spans 14 amino acids. The germline V gene has CDR1 SGHDT and CDR2 YYEEEE. V lost 4 bases and J lost 3, with 14 bases in between. The CDR3 protein is CASSPGSLCYEQYF. The CDR3 region has the DNA TGTGCCAGCAGCCCAGGGTCCCTCTGCTACGAGCAGTACTTC.

This clonotype was counted many times. This chain uses TRBV10-3 with TRBJ2-7, with no clear D. V shed 1 base and J shed 5 bases, with 18 bases lying between them. There are 16 residues in the CDR3. Germline V gene data show CDR1 as ENHRY and CDR2 as SYGVKD. This CDR3 reads CAISEFGPRTGDEQYF. The CDR3 region has the DNA TGTGCCATCAGTGAGTTCGGACCGCGTACCGGTGACGAGCAGTACTTC.

CDR3 in DNA: TGCGCCAGCAGCCAAGATCAGTTCTACACTGAAGCTTTCTTT. Its translation: CASSQDQFYTEAFF. This chain links TRBV4-3 with TRBJ1-1; no definite D call. Trimming stripped 0 bases from V and 3 bases from J, with 8 bases between. The germline V gene has CDR1 LGHNA and CDR2 YSLEER. CDR3 size: 14 residues.

A word on this clonotype: This clone may be a read error of a much larger clone one base away. The genes are TRBV28 and TRBJ2-3, with D possibly matching TRBD2 (5 bases). V was clipped by 4 bases and J by 8 bases, with 13 bases between them. In germline, CDR1 is MDHEN, CDR2 SYDVKM. This CDR3 has 13 amino acids. The CDR3: CASSSGLPATQYF. The CDR3 DNA is TGTGCCAGCAGTTCCGGACTGCCAGCTACGCAGTATTTT.